This T cell receptor beta chain emerged from a study of PD-L1 blockade in urothelial cancer. The CDR3 contains 15 residues. Germline CDR1 is SGDLS and CDR2 is YYNGEE. V was clipped by 4 bases and J by 4 bases, with 18 bases between them. Only in-frame clones appear in the TCRdb table, and some are missing; sequencing was by immunoSEQ multiplex PCR. The data show more than 50,000 clones, about 86% seen once. Time point here: pretreatment peripheral blood. The starting material was PBMCs, obtained around atezolizumab (anti-PD-L1) treatment. The receptor was derived from a man in his 70s with urothelial cancer. The J gene is TRBJ2-7, the V gene TRBV9; D may be TRBD1 (5 bases). The CDR3 loop reads CASSPSPNRKYEQYF. Here the CDR3 DNA reads TGTGCCAGCAGCCCTTCGCCGAACAGGAAATACGAGCAGTACTTC.